The entry that follows covers one T cell receptor beta chain sequence. Via MiXCR, TCRdb re-called the 5' RACE reads, giving one row per CDR3 protein. The profile shows approximately 220,000 distinct CDR3 sequences, 20% to 30% of them singletons. This sample is part of a study of CD8 T cells in ankylosing spondylitis. The specimen was blood, either unsorted or a sorted T cell fraction (not recorded which). The clonotype was recovered from a male donor with ankylosing spondylitis or in good health (not recorded which).

CDR3 loop: CASINTWQTGNTEAFF. CDR3 coding DNA: TGTGCCAGCATCAACACGTGGCAAACCGGGAACACTGAAGCTTTCTTT. The rearrangement links TRBV5-5 to TRBJ1-1; D is uncertain. The CDR3 covers 16 residues. Germline CDR1 SGHKS, CDR2 YYEKEE (reference sequence). V was pared by 6 bases and J by 1 base, with 19 bases between.